The entry below describes one T cell receptor beta chain. Its antigen target is currently unknown. Per-nucleotide qualities are absent, and no much larger clonotype sits a single base away. The sample belongs to a study of shared clonotypes between healthy human individuals (TCRdb year 2020). Regarding the research as a whole: The cohort included a few men and a couple of women between 18 and 49 years of age. For each donor, three plates each were used for CD4 naive and CD4 memory, two plates were used for CD8 naive, and one plate was used for CD8 memory. To estimate repertoire size and how much clonotype sharing occurs between individuals, the study deeply sequenced the blood TCR repertoires of roughly 5 healthy adults. Libraries were prepared and TCR repertoires were sequenced by different laboratories using diverse techniques, in order to increase sequencing depth and limit assay-specific biases. Per donor, leukapheresis produced somewhere between about 0.85 and 9.5 billion PBMCs.

TCR CDR3 regions were amplified from genomic DNA by multiplex PCR using the deep immunoSEQ assay. Genomic DNA extracted from each cell subset was distributed evenly over all wells of several immunoSEQ 96-well plates, and each plate served as one replicate. For sorted subsets, each replicate PCR was loaded with roughly 0.2 ug genomic DNA, equivalent to some 31,000 T cell genomes. The purified libraries were quantified using a Qubit 3.0 fluorometer, sized with a Bioanalyzer 2100, and then quantified again using the KAPA Library Quantification kit. Every immunoSEQ 96-well plate was sequenced on a dedicated single-read 150-cycle Illumina NextSeq 550 flow cell. In the paper's pipeline: Because the immunoSEQ output included only junctional sequences and no quality scores, the filtering could not be the same as the filtering used for full-length reads. Sequences were annotated with PyIR, a Python wrapper for IgBLAST v1.9, using IMGT germline references to assign V/J genes and CDR3. Reads were filtered out if the reads had weak V/J assignments (E-value above 1e-6), no CDR3, stop codons, out-of-frame junctions, or ambiguous translated residues. V3J clonotypes were defined as sequences sharing the same inferred V gene, J gene, and CDR3 amino acid sequence. Percentage overlap between repertoires was computed as shared unique clonotypes divided by the size of the smaller repertoire. Three approaches were used to assess repertoire richness: RTK rarefaction, the Chao1 estimator, and Recon v2.1 estimates of unobserved clonotypes. OLGA was used to compute generation probabilities for all TCRbeta clonotypes that the gDNA method yielded from a few donors. TCRdb holds this immuneACCESS table with in-frame rearrangements only. Some clones are missing; in checked studies, unresolved V genes explain under half, and the rest has no known cause. The V and J calls and the clone size are those of that table, but D and trimming were determined from the DNA. This sample comprises about 1.4 million clones, around 97% of them detected only once. The ten most abundant clones make up approximately 1.1% of the sample.

The donors were healthy, HIV-negative adults with no recently reported acute infections or vaccinations. Every donor was a Caucasian adult living in Nashville, Tennessee, USA. CD4+ T cells were enriched through magnetic negative selection, after which naive cells were positively selected on CD45RA and the remaining negative fraction served as the memory subset. Blood was collected by leukapheresis, and PBMCs were isolated by Ficoll-Histopaque density gradient centrifugation and then cryopreserved in liquid nitrogen vapor phase. Analytical flow cytometry was used to check the purity and quantity of every magnetically sorted T cell population. Each sorted fraction had its genomic DNA isolated and then quantified by UV absorbance on a Nanodrop 2000c. On the study overall, not on this receptor specifically: Incomplete sequencing was indicated by rarefaction of sorted-subset datasets, despite the large sequencing depth. When four donors were compared, the shared fraction of clonotypes was around 5.1% for naive CD4, roughly 3.4% for naive CD8, more than 2% for memory CD4, and less than 0.5% for memory CD8. Clonotypes shared by all four sorted-subset donors showed higher generation probabilities than non-shared clonotypes. Sampling was limited to blood, and TCR repertoires in tissue likely differ from TCR repertoires in blood. The small number of donors limited the genetic and exposure-history diversity represented. Naive subsets generally had larger estimated clonotype richness than memory subsets did. Based on pairwise subsampling, the degree of clonotype sharing among donors was expected to be affected by sequencing depth.

As encoded in the germline V gene (reference sequence), CDR1 is LNHNV while CDR2 is YYDKDF. The CDR3 numbers 16 residues from cysteine through phenylalanine. Only the CDR3 DNA is retained, 48 bases long and in frame from the first base. Trimming takes 2 bases from V and 4 bases from J, and the germline ends sit 12 bases apart. The chain was built from TRBV15 and TRBJ2-6, with TRBD1 as a weak D call on 5 bases. The sequence was obtained from a man aged 30 to 39 in good health. The material sequenced was naive CD4+ T cells sorted from blood. Per the publication, the cell subset or site label means: CD45RA+ positively selected. The CDR3 corresponds to CATSRPGLGGANVLTF. The sequenced DNA is TGTGCCACCAGCAGACCAGGGCTAGGGGGGGCCAACGTCCTGACTTTC.